Presented here are 16 T cell receptor beta chains from one specimen sequenced in a study of blood T cell repertoires in COVID-19. TCRdb keeps only in-frame clones here, not all; method: immunoSEQ multiplex PCR. The data contain tens of thousands of clones, under 80% of them singletons. What was sequenced was peripheral blood. All receptors come from a man of 80 years or more with acute or convalescent COVID-19.

Here the CDR3 reads CASSPGGGVGYEQYF. CDR3 sequence (DNA): TGTGCCAGCAGTCCGGGGGGCGGAGTGGGTTACGAGCAGTACTTC. The chain carries TRBV5-4 and TRBJ2-7; possible D gene TRBD2, 7 bases. Trimming took 5 bases from V and 4 from J, leaving 19 bases between them. CDR3 length equals 15 residues. Germline assignment: CDR1 SGHNT and CDR2 YYREEE (reference sequence).

The chain carries TRBV9 and TRBJ2-1; 13 nucleotides align to TRBD2. The J segment lost 10 bases and the V segment lost 4 bases, leaving 5 bases of the junction unmatched. Germline loops: CDR1 SGDLS, CDR2 YYNGEE. CDR3 length: 14 residues. The CDR3 region is CASSPGTSGMEQFF. As DNA, the CDR3 is TGTGCCAGCAGCCCAGGGACTAGCGGGATGGAGCAGTTCTTC.

The gene calls are TRBV20-1 and TRBJ2-5; no definite D call. The CDR3 contains 11 residues. With 0 bases removed from V and 8 bases from J, the gap between germline ends came to 7 bases. Looked up from germline, CDR1 is DFQATT and CDR2 is SNEGSKA (reference sequence). The CDR3 is CSARDLSTQYF. The CDR3 bases are TGCAGTGCTAGAGATCTAAGTACCCAGTACTTC.

The chain employs TRBV7-9 and TRBJ1-1; TRBD1 is a possible D gene (6 bases). The V gene lost 5 bases and the J gene lost 3 bases, with 19 bases spanning the gap. Germline assignment: CDR1 SEHNR and CDR2 FQNEAQ (reference sequence). The CDR3 is made up of 16 amino acids. The CDR3 loop is CASSRTYRDPYTEAFF. CDR3 in DNA: TGTGCCAGCAGCAGGACTTACAGGGATCCCTACACTGAAGCTTTCTTT.

The J gene is TRBJ2-7, the V gene TRBV4-1, with a possible D match to TRBD1 (6 bases). V was shortened by 4 bases and J by 6 bases, with 13 bases between the two germline ends. The CDR3 is 13 residues long. Germline CDR1 is MGHRA and CDR2 is YSYEKL. CDR3 nucleotides: TGCGCCAGCAGCCGAGGACAGCGGCTCGAGCAGTACTTC. As protein: CASSRGQRLEQYF.

Comment on this clone: At one end the junction does not follow the germline gene, possibly because of a read error. The chain carries TRBV28 and TRBJ1-4; D is uncertain. The CDR3 length is 15 residues. Per the germline V gene, CDR1 is MDHEN and CDR2 is SYDVKM. For the CDR3, the DNA is TGTGCCAGCACTTTAGGAGACCCAACTAATGAAAAACTGTTTTTT. Translation: CASTLGDPTNEKLFF.

This clone was detected ten times or more. The J gene is TRBJ2-2, the V gene TRBV5-6; 8 bases agree with TRBD1. This CDR3 spans 16 amino acids. The germline gives CDR1 SGHDT, CDR2 YYEEEE. V was clipped by 3 bases and J by 5 bases; unmatched bases: 9. DNA for the CDR3: TGTGCCAGCAGCTCCCCCGGACAGGGAGGTACCGGGGAGCTGTTTTTT. It specifies CASSSPGQGGTGELFF.

The rearrangement links TRBV18 to TRBJ1-5, with D perhaps matching TRBD1 (5 bases). V was trimmed by 5 bases and J by 3 bases, leaving 8 bases between them. CDR3 size: 13 residues. Germline V gives CDR1 KGHSH, CDR2 LQKENI. The CDR3 sequence is CASSTGYNQPQHF. CDR3 DNA sequence: TGTGCCAGCTCAACAGGCTACAATCAGCCCCAGCATTTT.

The chain links TRBV9 to TRBJ1-3; 7 positions agree with TRBD1. V was clipped by 0 bases and J by 4 bases; unmatched bases: 4. Germline V gene data show CDR1 as SGDLS and CDR2 as YYNGEE. The CDR3 covers 15 residues. As DNA, the CDR3 is TGTGCCAGCAGCGTAGTATCGGGACAGGGAAACACCATATATTTT. It codes for CASSVVSGQGNTIYF.

The chain has TRBV29-1 and TRBJ2-1; maybe TRBD2 (6 bases). The germline gives CDR1 SQVTM, CDR2 ANQGSEA. Trimming removed 0 bases from V and 8 bases from J, with 17 bases in between. CDR3 size: 15 residues. The DNA for the CDR3 is TGCAGCGTTGAAGAGACCGGGGGACTGACCGATGAGCAGTTCTTC. Its translation: CSVEETGGLTDEQFF.

This clone appeared once. The genes are TRBV10-3 and TRBJ2-5, with 11 positions matching TRBD1. J gave up 4 bases and V 6 bases, and 4 bases lay outside the gene matches. The CDR3 totals 14 residues. Germline lookup yields CDR1 ENHRY and CDR2 SYGVKD. CDR3 nucleotides: TGTGCCATCAGGGAAGGACAGGGGGCAGAGACCCAGTACTTC. This codes for CAIREGQGAETQYF.

This chain joins TRBV27 and TRBJ2-4, with D tentatively TRBD2 (5 bases). The V and J ends lost 1 base and 4 bases respectively, with 17 bases between them. This CDR3 region has 17 residues. CDR1 and CDR2 from the germline V gene are MNHEY and SMNVEV (reference sequence). The CDR3 bases are TGTGCCAGCAGTTTATTAGCCTCGGAGGCAGGAAAAAACATTCAGTACTTC. Its protein product is CASSLLASEAGKNIQYF.

Only a few counts were recorded for this clone. The chain combines TRBV9 with TRBJ1-6; tentative D call: TRBD1 (5 bases). This CDR3 contains 17 residues. Germline lookup yields CDR1 SGDLS and CDR2 YYNGEE. Between the trimmed V and J ends, which lost 0 bases and 5 bases, there was a span of 15 bases. CDR3 in DNA: TGTGCCAGCAGCGTAGAGGGGCAGCCATTGGATAATTCACCCCTCCACTTT. As protein: CASSVEGQPLDNSPLHF.

V and J are TRBV2 and TRBJ1-1; maybe TRBD1 (6 bases). CDR1 is SNHLY, CDR2 FYNNEI, per germline. Trimming shortened V by 11 bases and J by 6 bases, and 13 bases separated the two germline ends. This CDR3 is built from 11 residues. The CDR3 nucleotides are TGTGCCCGAAACAGGGATGCTGAAGCTTTCTTT. This translates into CARNRDAEAFF. The full variable domain, its missing parts supplied by reference TRBV2 and TRBJ1-1, is EPEVTQTPSHQVTQMGQEVILRCVPISNHLYFYWYRQILGQKVEFLVSFYNNEISEKSEIFDDQFSVERPDGSNFTLKIRSTKLEDSAMYFCARNRDAEAFFGQGTRLTVV.

This clone was observed a single time. V and J are TRBV19 and TRBJ1-1, with D perhaps TRBD1 (5 bases). Germline V lookup: CDR1 LNHDA, CDR2 SQIVND (reference sequence). V lost 3 bases and J lost 1, with 9 bases in between. The CDR3 totals 14 residues. CDR3: CASSISQGNTEAFF. Here the CDR3 DNA reads TGTGCCAGTAGTATTAGTCAGGGGAACACTGAAGCTTTCTTT.

The V call is TRBV12-3 or TRBV12-4, the J call TRBJ1-2, with unresolved D. There are 12 residues in the CDR3. V dropped 5 bases and J dropped 0 bases, with 4 bases sitting between them. The CDR3 region is CASSGPNYGYTF. Written as DNA, the CDR3 is TGTGCCAGCAGTGGGCCTAACTATGGCTACACCTTC.